The 8 T cell receptor beta chains below were found in one sample sequenced in a study of human versus mouse CDR3 diversity and MHC coevolution. The assay was immunoSEQ multiplex PCR, and TCRdb's table has in-frame clones only and misses some. Here the sample spans roughly 86,000 clones, about 94% being singletons. Sequenced input: naive CD4+ T cells from blood. Sample subset: CD45RO-negative CD62L-positive naive CD4 T cells. The receptor set was obtained from a person aged 30 to 69 in good health.

In regard to this clone: The junction differs from germline at one of its ends, possibly a read error. V and J are TRBV5-1 and TRBJ2-3; 14 bases align to TRBD2. CDR1 and CDR2 (germline): SGHRS, YFSETQ. The CDR3 loop spans 18 amino acids. In DNA form, the CDR3 reads TGCACCAGCAGCTTGGCCCGACTAGCGGGAGGGCCGGTAGATACGCAGTATTTT. The encoded protein is CTSSLARLAGGPVDTQYF. Full variable domain (missing parts from reference TRBV5-1 and TRBJ2-3): KAGVTQTPRYLIKTRGQQVTLSCSPISGHRSVSWYQQTPGQGLQFLFEYFSETQRNKGNFPGRFSGRQFSNSRSEMNVSTLELGDSALYLCTSSLARLAGGPVDTQYFGPGTRLTVL.

This chain uses TRBV7-2 with TRBJ2-7, with 10 bases lining up with TRBD1. This CDR3 has 15 amino acids. The germline V gene encodes CDR1 SGHTA and CDR2 FQGNSA. Germline trimming cut 3 bases from V and 4 bases from J; bases unmatched to any gene: 6. CDR3 region: CASSFRDRGMYEQYF. Here the CDR3 DNA reads TGTGCCAGCAGCTTCCGGGACAGGGGAATGTACGAGCAGTACTTC.

The chain employs TRBV6-1 and TRBJ1-2, with D perhaps TRBD1 (6 bases). The CDR3 totals 13 residues. Germline CDR1 reads MNHNS; CDR2 reads SASEGT. The germline V and J ends were trimmed by 5 bases and 7 bases, with 14 bases remaining between them. CDR3 DNA sequence: TGTGCCAGCAGTTGGGGGACAATCGGTGGCTACACCTTC. It is translated as CASSWGTIGGYTF.

In its sample, this clone was seen once. V usage is TRBV15 and J usage is TRBJ2-3, with 8 nucleotides matching TRBD2. V was pared by 1 base and J by 1 base, with 4 bases of the junction left unmatched. Germline CDR1 LNHNV, CDR2 YYDKDF (reference sequence). This CDR3 region has 16 residues. Written as DNA, the CDR3 is TGTGCCACCAGCAGAGGGGCGGGAGGCGGCACAGATACGCAGTATTTT. It is translated as CATSRGAGGGTDTQYF.

The chain employs TRBV6-1 and TRBJ2-7; D perhaps matches TRBD1 (6 bases). Germline V gene sequence: CDR1 MNHNS, CDR2 SASEGT. The CDR3 is made up of 15 amino acids. V was trimmed by 7 bases and J by 1 base, leaving 17 bases between them. CDR3 residues: CASTGSDSPSYEQYF. DNA for the CDR3: TGTGCCAGCACCGGATCGGACAGTCCTTCCTACGAGCAGTACTTC.

V is TRBV28 and J is TRBJ2-7; D gene uncertain. Trimming cost V 2 bases and J 2 bases, with 7 bases left between them. This CDR3 contains 13 residues. The V gene's germline CDR1 is MDHEN and CDR2 SYDVKM. CDR3 nucleotides: TGTGCCAGCAGTTTACCCGCTACCTACGAGCAGTACTTC. It codes for CASSLPATYEQYF.

The V and J genes are TRBV7-9 and TRBJ1-2; 7 nucleotides match TRBD1. This CDR3 is 17 amino acids long. Germline CDR1 reads SEHNR; CDR2 reads FQNEAQ (reference sequence). With V trimmed by 4 bases and J by 0 bases, 11 bases remained unmatched. The CDR3 is CASSSTGSVVPNYGYTF. For the CDR3, the DNA is TGTGCCAGCAGCTCGACAGGGTCCGTAGTCCCTAACTATGGCTACACCTTC.

The chain carries TRBV13 and TRBJ2-2; D unresolved. In germline, CDR1 is PRHDT, CDR2 FYEKMQ (reference sequence). Trimming pared 3 bases from V and 6 bases from J, leaving 8 bases between. The CDR3 is 13 amino acids. CDR3 DNA: TGTGCCAGCAGCTTTCTTTCCCCCGGGGAGCTGTTTTTT. This encodes CASSFLSPGELFF.